The next 30 T cell receptor beta chains were all read from a single sample in a study of human T cells and chemical hapten exposure. TCRdb passed the RACE reads through MiXCR, listing each CDR3 protein once. The table shows around 50,000 distinct CDR3 sequences, with 8.5% to 10% occurring only once. The time point is: patch test 2, 6 weeks after DPC sensitization. Treatment denoted: therapeutic diphenylcyclopropenone sensitization with weekly scalp DPC. The starting material was whole blood, obtained in connection with sensitization to the hapten diphenylcyclopropenone (DPC). The receptors were gathered from a woman aged 45-65 years with alopecia areata. Some clones in this sample may be carry-over from other donors' samples.

This clonotype was detected a few times. CDR3 sequence: CASSPLTDPTYEQYF. The DNA of the CDR3 is TGTGCCAGCAGCCCCCTGACGGACCCCACCTACGAGCAGTACTTC. This rearrangement joins TRBV3-1 to TRBJ2-7; D call uncertain. The germline V and J ends were trimmed by 4 bases and 2 bases, with 15 bases remaining between them. CDR1 and CDR2 from the germline V gene are LGHDT and YNNKEL (reference sequence). The CDR3 contains 15 residues.

This clonotype has just a few counts. The chain has TRBV27 and TRBJ1-5; D is possibly TRBD1 (5 bases). The CDR3 loop spans 17 amino acids. Germline V gene sequence: CDR1 MNHEY, CDR2 SMNVEV (reference sequence). Trimming cost V 3 bases and J 1 base, with 16 bases left between them. This CDR3 reads CASSFFAPQASNQPQHF. DNA for the CDR3: TGTGCCAGCAGTTTTTTTGCCCCACAGGCAAGCAATCAGCCCCAGCATTTT.

Many counts were recorded for this clonotype. The genes are TRBV29-1 and TRBJ2-1, with 9 bases identical to TRBD2. The germline CDR1 and CDR2 sequences are SQVTM and ANQGSEA. This CDR3 comprises 12 residues. Trimming at V came to 7 bases and at J to 6 bases, leaving 4 bases not matched to a gene. The CDR3 region has the DNA TGCAGCGCCCGACTAGCGGTCAATGAGCAGTTCTTC. It specifies CSARLAVNEQFF.

This clonotype was seen a handful of times. This chain uses TRBV6-2 or TRBV6-3 with TRBJ2-7; 8 bases match TRBD2. Looked up from germline, CDR1 is MNHEY and CDR2 is SVGEGT. The CDR3 has 15 residues. V lost 4 bases and J lost 5; bases outside the gene matches: 10. In nucleotides, the CDR3 is TGTGCCAGCAGTTCAGGAGGAGCGGGAGCCCACGAGCAGTACTTC. This translates into CASSSGGAGAHEQYF.

The chain uses TRBV28 and TRBJ2-7, with D possibly being TRBD1 or TRBD2 (5 bases each). Germline CDR1 MDHEN, CDR2 SYDVKM. The CDR3 covers 14 residues. V was cut by 2 bases and J by 7 bases, with 15 bases left in between. The CDR3 sequence: CASSLDQGRREQYF. For the CDR3, the DNA is TGTGCCAGCAGTTTAGATCAGGGTAGGAGGGAGCAGTACTTC. Full variable domain (rest looked up from reference TRBV28 and TRBJ2-7): DVKVTQSSRYLVKRTGEKVFLECVQDMDHENMFWYRQDPGLGLRLIYFSYDVKMKEKGDIPEGYSVSREKKERFSLILESASTNQTSMYLCASSLDQGRREQYFGPGTRLTVT.

This clonotype was detected ten times or more. V and J are TRBV20-1 and TRBJ2-5; a weak D match, TRBD1 (7 bases). Germline V gene lookup returns CDR1 DFQATT and CDR2 SNEGSKA (reference sequence). V was clipped by 6 bases and J by 4 bases, with 18 bases between them. This CDR3 comprises 14 residues. The CDR3 is CSAGAGGIGETQYF. Written as DNA, the CDR3 is TGCAGTGCGGGAGCAGGGGGGATCGGAGAGACCCAGTACTTC.

This clonotype was seen repeatedly, ten times or more. This chain connects TRBV29-1 to TRBJ2-7; D call uncertain. CDR1 SQVTM and CDR2 ANQGSEA come from the germline V gene. The germline V and J ends were trimmed by 4 bases and 1 base, with 11 bases remaining between them. This CDR3 spans 13 amino acids. The CDR3 DNA follows: TGCAGCGTTGGGCCCGGAACGTCCTACGAGCAGTACTTC. Amino acids: CSVGPGTSYEQYF.

This clonotype was counted ten times or more. This chain links TRBV7-9 with TRBJ2-2, with D possibly matching TRBD2 (5 bases). Trimming pared 5 bases from V and 6 bases from J, leaving 7 bases between. From germline, CDR1 is SEHNR and CDR2 FQNEAQ (reference sequence). This CDR3 spans 12 amino acids. DNA of the CDR3: TGTGCCAGCAGCGGAGGTGCCGGGGAGCTGTTTTTT. It translates to CASSGGAGELFF.

Ten or more counts support this clonotype. The chain combines TRBV7-9 with TRBJ1-5; the D gene is possibly TRBD1 (6 bases). V was cut by 1 base and J by 6 bases, with 13 bases left in between. The CDR3 covers 15 residues. In germline, CDR1 is SEHNR, CDR2 FQNEAQ (reference sequence). In nucleotides, the CDR3 is TGTGCCAGCAGCTTAGTGGGGGGGCCCGGTCAGCCCCAGCATTTT. This encodes CASSLVGGPGQPQHF. Full variable domain (rest looked up from reference TRBV7-9 and TRBJ1-5): DTGVSQNPRHKITKRGQNVTFRCDPISEHNRLYWYRQTLGQGPEFLTYFQNEAQLEKSRLLSDRFSAERPKGSFSTLEIQRTEQGDSAMYLCASSLVGGPGQPQHFGDGTRLSIL.

This clonotype was seen a handful of times. CDR3 residues: CASSYSTRSSYNEQFF. The CDR3 DNA reads as TGCGCCAGCAGCTATTCGACTAGATCCTCCTACAATGAGCAGTTCTTC. The V call is TRBV5-1, the J call TRBJ2-1; perhaps TRBD2 as D (6 bases). In germline, CDR1 is SGHRS, CDR2 YFSETQ. This CDR3 region has 16 residues. Trimming took 3 bases from V and 0 from J, leaving 13 bases between them.

CDR3 residues: CASSGRGPAVDTQYF. CDR3 sequence (DNA): TGTGCCAGCAGCGGTAGGGGTCCTGCAGTGGATACGCAGTATTTT. The chain uses TRBV7-9 and TRBJ2-3, with a tentative D call TRBD1 (5 bases). This CDR3 contains 15 residues. CDR1 is SEHNR, CDR2 FQNEAQ, per germline (reference sequence). The V gene lost 5 bases and the J gene lost 6 bases, with 18 bases spanning the gap. Filled out from reference TRBV7-9 and TRBJ2-3, the complete variable domain reads DTGVSQNPRHKITKRGQNVTFRCDPISEHNRLYWYRQTLGQGPEFLTYFQNEAQLEKSRLLSDRFSAERPKGSFSTLEIQRTEQGDSAMYLCASSGRGPAVDTQYFGPGTRLTVL.

This clonotype was found a few times. This chain connects TRBV7-9 to TRBJ2-7, with D unclear. The germline V gene has CDR1 SEHNR and CDR2 FQNEAQ (reference sequence). CDR3 length: 12 residues. The V end lost 5 bases, the J end lost 2 bases, and 7 bases lay between the germline ends. CDR3 DNA sequence: TGTGCCAGCAGCCCGCCGACCTACGAGCAGTACTTC. It encodes CASSPPTYEQYF.

The J gene is TRBJ2-2, the V gene TRBV7-8, with TRBD1 as a possible D gene (6 bases). Germline assignment: CDR1 SGHVS and CDR2 FQNEAQ. V was trimmed by 2 bases and J by 0 bases, leaving 10 bases between them. The CDR3 length is 16 residues. CDR3 sequence: CASSLRDRSNTGELFF. The CDR3 DNA is TGTGCCAGCAGCTTACGAGACAGGTCGAACACCGGGGAGCTGTTTTTT.

There are many counts of this clonotype. The rearrangement uses TRBV12-3 or TRBV12-4 and TRBJ1-1, with 7 bases that match TRBD1. This CDR3 has 13 residues. The V gene end was trimmed by 6 bases and the J gene end by 2 bases; junction bases not matched to a gene: 3. CDR3 in DNA: TGTGCCAGCAGCGGACAGGTTAACACTGAAGCTTTCTTT. Its translation is CASSGQVNTEAFF.

This clonotype was seen ten or more times. This chain connects TRBV5-1 to TRBJ2-7; 7 bases align to TRBD2. Per the germline V gene, CDR1 is SGHRS and CDR2 is YFSETQ. The CDR3 is 13 amino acids. Unmatched junction bases numbered 6, after V lost 7 bases and J lost 2 bases. CDR3 residues: CASEKRGAYEQYF. CDR3 nucleotides: TGCGCCAGCGAAAAACGGGGGGCCTACGAGCAGTACTTC.

This sequence joins TRBV18 and TRBJ1-5, with 7 bases lining up with TRBD1. Looked up from germline, CDR1 is KGHSH and CDR2 is LQKENI. The CDR3 contains 15 residues. V lost 6 bases to trimming and J lost 1 base; unmatched junction nucleotides: 6. In DNA form, the CDR3 reads TGTGCCAGCTCCGAGGGGGCGGGGAGCAATCAGCCCCAGCATTTT. Encoded protein: CASSEGAGSNQPQHF. Looking up the rest from reference TRBV18 and TRBJ1-5 gives the full variable domain: NAGVMQNPRHLVRRRGQEARLRCSPMKGHSHVYWYRQLPEEGLKFMVYLQKENIIDESGMPKERFSAEFPKEGPSILRIQQVVRGDSAAYFCASSEGAGSNQPQHFGDGTRLSIL.

The sample holds many counts of this clonotype. The chain employs TRBV28 and TRBJ1-5; 7 nucleotides agree with TRBD1. J gave up 7 bases and V 5 bases, and 11 bases lay outside the gene matches. The CDR3 contains 15 residues. Germline CDR1 is MDHEN and CDR2 is SYDVKM. The CDR3 region is CASSPPTGFGQPQHF. The CDR3 DNA reads as TGTGCCAGCAGTCCGCCGACAGGGTTCGGACAGCCCCAGCATTTT.

This clonotype was counted between two and nine times. This chain connects TRBV18 to TRBJ1-1, with TRBD1 as a possible D gene (6 bases). Germline V gene data show CDR1 as KGHSH and CDR2 as LQKENI. The CDR3 totals 18 residues. V was pared by 2 bases and J by 5 bases, with 24 bases between. CDR3 in amino acids: CASSPWAGEETRRTEAFF. CDR3 sequence (DNA): TGTGCCAGCTCACCATGGGCAGGGGAAGAAACTAGAAGAACTGAAGCTTTCTTT.

This clonotype was counted only a few times. The CDR3 DNA reads TGTGCCAGCAGTACCAGGGCTGAAGCTTTCTTT. The encoded protein is CASSTRAEAFF. The J gene is TRBJ1-1, the V gene TRBV6-5; D might be TRBD1 (5 bases). This CDR3 is 11 amino acids long. From germline, CDR1 is MNHEY and CDR2 SVGAGI. V was clipped by 5 bases and J by 6 bases, with 7 bases between them.

The rearrangement uses TRBV12-3 or TRBV12-4 and TRBJ1-1; the D is unclear. V lost 3 bases to trimming and J lost 0 bases, with 8 bases between them. The CDR3 totals 14 residues. DNA for the CDR3: TGTGCCAGCAGTTTTTCGCCTATGAACACTGAAGCTTTCTTT. Translation gives CASSFSPMNTEAFF.

The V gene is TRBV11-2, the J gene TRBJ2-1; D might be TRBD2 (6 bases). The CDR3 runs to 13 residues. Germline V CDR1 and CDR2: SGHAT, FQNNGV. Between the trimmed V and J ends, which lost 11 bases and 1 base, there was a span of 12 bases. The CDR3 spells CAGGTDSYNEQFF. Written as DNA, the CDR3 is TGTGCCGGGGGGACTGATTCCTACAATGAGCAGTTCTTC.

A few counts support this clonotype. The chain uses TRBV12-3 or TRBV12-4 and TRBJ2-3; 8 nucleotides align to TRBD2. The CDR3 extends over 14 amino acids. With V trimmed by 5 bases and J by 5 bases, 6 bases remained unmatched. CDR3 region: CASSVSGALDTQYF. In DNA, the CDR3 is TGTGCCAGCAGTGTTAGCGGGGCCTTAGATACGCAGTATTTT.

The table lists this clonotype with a few counts. This chain connects TRBV6-4 to TRBJ2-3, with TRBD1 identical over 8 bases. The J segment lost 2 bases and the V segment lost 5 bases, leaving 3 bases of the junction unmatched. Per the germline V gene, CDR1 is MRHNA and CDR2 is SNTAGT. The CDR3 is made up of 14 amino acids. This CDR3 is CASSRQGPTDTQYF. Here the CDR3 DNA reads TGTGCCAGCAGTCGACAGGGGCCCACAGATACGCAGTATTTT.

The sample holds many counts of this clonotype. The chain combines TRBV28 with TRBJ1-1; possibly TRBD1 for D (5 bases). This CDR3 is 11 amino acids long. V was trimmed by 7 bases and J by 4 bases, leaving 7 bases between them. Germline CDR1 reads MDHEN; CDR2 reads SYDVKM. The CDR3 DNA is TGTGCCAGCATGGGGGGCACTGAAGCTTTCTTT. Its translation: CASMGGTEAFF.

This clonotype was recorded a few times. The chain joins TRBV14 to TRBJ2-7; D perhaps matches TRBD1 (5 bases). Germline loops: CDR1 SGHDN, CDR2 FVKESK. The CDR3 runs 13 residues. The V and J ends lost 5 bases and 5 bases respectively, with 13 bases between them. The CDR3 DNA reads TGTGCCAGCAGCTTTACAGGATTCGACGAGCAGTACTTC. Encoded protein: CASSFTGFDEQYF.

This clonotype was detected ten times or more. V gene TRBV7-2 combines with J gene TRBJ2-5; either TRBD1 or TRBD2 may supply D (5 bases each). Trimming took off 0 bases at V and 0 bases at J, with 5 bases between the two ends. This CDR3 is built from 14 residues. Germline V gene sequence: CDR1 SGHTA, CDR2 FQGNSA. The CDR3 nucleotides are TGTGCCAGCAGCTTAGCGGGACACCAAGAGACCCAGTACTTC. The encoded protein is CASSLAGHQETQYF. The full variable domain, its missing parts supplied by reference TRBV7-2 and TRBJ2-5, is GAGVSQSPSNKVTEKGKDVELRCDPISGHTALYWYRQSLGQGLEFLIYFQGNSAPDKSGLPSDRFSAERTGGSVSTLTIQRTQQEDSAVYLCASSLAGHQETQYFGPGTRLLVL.

The rearrangement uses TRBV2 and TRBJ2-3; D gene uncertain. CDR3 length: 15 amino acids. Trimming removed 6 bases at V and 0 bases at J, with 13 bases between. Per the germline V gene, CDR1 is SNHLY and CDR2 is FYNNEI. In nucleotides, the CDR3 is TGTGCCAGCAGGCAGACTGACCACAGCACAGATACGCAGTATTTT. It specifies CASRQTDHSTDTQYF. Variable domain in full (rest from reference TRBV2 and TRBJ2-3): EPEVTQTPSHQVTQMGQEVILRCVPISNHLYFYWYRQILGQKVEFLVSFYNNEISEKSEIFDDQFSVERPDGSNFTLKIRSTKLEDSAMYFCASRQTDHSTDTQYFGPGTRLTVL.

Ten or more counts support this clonotype. The rearrangement links TRBV19 to TRBJ2-7, with 8 bases lining up with TRBD1. Germline assignment: CDR1 LNHDA and CDR2 SQIVND (reference sequence). The CDR3 length is 15 residues. Trimming cost V 5 bases and J 1 base; bases outside gene matches: 7. CDR3: CASSSQGAGSYEQYF. The CDR3 nucleotides are TGTGCCAGTAGTTCCCAGGGGGCTGGATCCTACGAGCAGTACTTC. The full variable domain, in which reference TRBV19 and TRBJ2-7 provide the parts outside the CDR3, is DGGITQSPKYLFRKEGQNVTLSCEQNLNHDAMYWYRQDPGQGLRLIYYSQIVNDFQKGDIAEGYSVSREKKESFPLTVTSAQKNPTAFYLCASSSQGAGSYEQYFGPGTRLTVT.

The chain links TRBV28 to TRBJ2-1, with 11 bases fitting TRBD1. The CDR3 loop spans 17 amino acids. After removal of 10 bases from V and 8 bases from J, the junction contained 19 bases not matched to a gene. Germline CDR1 MDHEN, CDR2 SYDVKM. The CDR3 sequence is CAIGQGAPGLALDEQFF. The CDR3 nucleotides read TGTGCCATTGGACAGGGGGCGCCGGGACTAGCATTGGATGAGCAGTTCTTC.

The chain is built from TRBV6-1 and TRBJ2-3; D tentatively reads TRBD1 or TRBD2 (5 bases each). Per the germline V gene, CDR1 is MNHNS and CDR2 is SASEGT. The V gene lost 7 bases and the J gene lost 1 base, with 9 bases spanning the gap. The CDR3 consists of 13 residues. The CDR3 nucleotides read TGTGCCAGCATAAGAGGGGGCACAGATACGCAGTATTTT. It encodes CASIRGGTDTQYF.